Shown below are 16 T cell receptor beta chains from a single sample sequenced in a study of a mutant IDH1 vaccine in newly diagnosed glioma. No antigens are known for them. Repertoires were generated with immunoSEQ multiplex PCR, while TCRdb's copy carries only in-frame clones and drops some. The sample has roughly 86,000 clones, 80% to 90% seen once. Time point noted: week 47, end of study. Vaccination used 300 ug of mutant IDH1 20-mer peptide per dose, with topical imiquimod. Sample: PBMCs, taken from a glioma patient whose treatment included an IDH1 peptide vaccine. Receptor source: a man in his forties with glioma.

This chain joins TRBV7-2 and TRBJ2-2; a possible D gene is TRBD1 (6 bases). Germline CDR1 and CDR2: SGHTA and FQGNSA. This CDR3 comprises 17 residues. Trimming took 1 base from V and 3 from J, leaving 15 bases between them. CDR3 protein: CASSLEGRGRYTGELFF. In DNA, the CDR3 is TGTGCCAGCAGCTTAGAGGGCAGGGGTAGATACACCGGGGAGCTGTTTTTT.

The J gene is TRBJ2-1, the V gene TRBV21-1; the table's TRBD1 call for D was not verified on the DNA. TRBV21-1 is given as a pseudogene. The length of the CDR3 is 15 residues. The CDR3 nucleotides are TGTGCCAGCAGCAAACCCGCCAGGGCCTACAATGAGCAGTTCTTC. Protein: CASSKPARAYNEQFF.

The gene calls are TRBV7-6 and TRBJ1-3; 7 bases line up with TRBD1. CDR1 is SGHVS, CDR2 FNYEAQ, per germline. This CDR3 spans 14 amino acids. Trimming took 5 bases from V and 2 from J; bases not matched to a gene: 3. The CDR3 DNA is TGTGCCAGCAGCGCTGGGACAGCTGGAAACACCATATATTTT. It is translated as CASSAGTAGNTIYF.

This sequence joins TRBV7-2 and TRBJ1-1, with D perhaps matching TRBD1 (5 bases). The V end lost 3 bases, the J end lost 9 bases, and 23 bases lay between the germline ends. Germline values: CDR1 SGHTA, CDR2 FQGNSA. This CDR3 has 16 amino acids. In DNA, the CDR3 is TGTGCCAGCAGCTTCAGAGGTGGACACTCCAGGTACCAAGCTTTCTTT. This sequence encodes CASSFRGGHSRYQAFF.

This clone was seen a handful of times. This chain joins TRBV5-4 and TRBJ1-1; D is perhaps TRBD1 (5 bases). CDR1 and CDR2 (germline): SGHNT, YYREEE (reference sequence). V lost 0 bases to trimming and J lost 4 bases, with 10 bases between them. The CDR3 contains 14 residues. CDR3 sequence reads: CASSLGRGLTEAFF. The CDR3, as DNA: TGTGCCAGCAGCTTGGGTCGGGGACTCACTGAAGCTTTCTTT.

The genes are TRBV5-1 and TRBJ2-5; the match to TRBD2 covers 7 bases. This CDR3 has 13 residues. After removal of 3 bases from V and 4 bases from J, the junction contained 3 bases not matched to a gene. CDR1 and CDR2 (germline): SGHRS, YFSETQ. CDR3 DNA: TGCGCCAGCAGCTACGGACTAGGAGAGACCCAGTACTTC. Its translation is CASSYGLGETQYF. The complete variable domain, with remaining parts taken from reference TRBV5-1 and TRBJ2-5, reads KAGVTQTPRYLIKTRGQQVTLSCSPISGHRSVSWYQQTPGQGLQFLFEYFSETQRNKGNFPGRFSGRQFSNSRSEMNVSTLELGDSALYLCASSYGLGETQYFGPGTRLLVL.

V is TRBV30 and J is TRBJ2-1; D is unclear. Trimming removed 6 bases at V and 0 bases at J, with 9 bases between. The CDR3 is 13 amino acids. Germline CDR1 GTSNPN, CDR2 SVGIG (reference sequence). The CDR3 sequence: CACTILSYNEQFF. CDR3 nucleotides: TGTGCCTGCACTATCCTCTCCTACAATGAGCAGTTCTTC.

V usage is TRBV9 and J usage is TRBJ1-2; D unresolved. Trimming removed 0 bases at V and 7 bases at J, with 13 bases between. Germline lookup yields CDR1 SGDLS and CDR2 YYNGEE. This CDR3 is 14 amino acids long. As DNA, the CDR3 is TGTGCCAGCAGCGTAGTCCGACAAGTTGGTGGCTACACCTTC. This encodes CASSVVRQVGGYTF.

V and J are TRBV2 and TRBJ2-7; 7 bases are shared with TRBD1. Trimming cost V 3 bases and J 0 bases; bases outside gene matches: 5. In germline, CDR1 is SNHLY, CDR2 FYNNEI. This CDR3 has 15 amino acids. CDR3 protein: CASSEGQLSSYEQYF. CDR3 sequence (DNA): TGTGCCAGCAGTGAGGGACAGCTGAGCTCCTACGAGCAGTACTTC.

This clone came up a few times. The rearrangement joins TRBV7-9 to TRBJ1-1; no definite D call. V gave up 2 bases and J gave up 1 base, with 5 bases separating them. Germline CDR1 SEHNR, CDR2 FQNEAQ (reference sequence). This CDR3 has 13 residues. The CDR3 nucleotides read TGTGCCAGCAGCTTATCGGCGAACACTGAAGCTTTCTTT. This translates into CASSLSANTEAFF.

This chain uses TRBV5-1 with TRBJ2-4, with 9 positions matching TRBD2. Losses at the gene ends were 2 bases for V and 4 bases for J; bases not matched to a gene: 4. From germline, CDR1 is SGHRS and CDR2 YFSETQ. The length of the CDR3 is 15 residues. The CDR3 region is CASSLASGTKNIQYF. In nucleotides, the CDR3 is TGCGCCAGCAGCTTAGCTAGCGGGACAAAAAACATTCAGTACTTC.

Only one count was recorded for this clone. The junction departs from germline at one end; a sequencing error may be responsible. The chain carries TRBV7-7 and TRBJ2-1, with 7 bases aligning to TRBD2. Germline CDR1 SSHAT, CDR2 FNYEAQ (reference sequence). There are 15 residues in the CDR3. The CDR3 DNA reads TGTGCTAGCAGCCCGGGACTACGTGGATACAATGAGCAGTTCTTC. Translation: CASSPGLRGYNEQFF.

The chain links TRBV4-3 to TRBJ1-2, with D perhaps matching TRBD1 (6 bases). This CDR3 is 14 amino acids long. V was cut by 0 bases and J by 5 bases, with 10 bases left in between. Germline V gene data show CDR1 as LGHNA and CDR2 as YSLEER. The chain's CDR3 is CASSQDPGDYGYTF. CDR3 coding DNA: TGCGCCAGCAGCCAAGATCCAGGGGATTATGGCTACACCTTC.

J is TRBJ1-1 and V is TRBV7-2; perhaps TRBD1 as D (5 bases). This CDR3 has 14 residues. V was clipped by 4 bases and J by 1 base, with 10 bases between them. Germline lookup yields CDR1 SGHTA and CDR2 FQGNSA. The CDR3 here is CASSSGGTNTEAFF. The CDR3 coding sequence is TGTGCCAGCAGCTCGGGGGGGACGAACACTGAAGCTTTCTTT.

V usage is TRBV29-1 and J usage is TRBJ2-7; D perhaps matches TRBD2 (5 bases). The CDR3 is 15 amino acids. The germline CDR1 and CDR2 sequences are SQVTM and ANQGSEA. Trimming took off 2 bases at V and 1 base at J, with 15 bases between the two ends. In nucleotides, the CDR3 is TGCAGCGTTGAAATTATGGAGGCTCGTTCCTACGAGCAGTACTTC. The encoded protein is CSVEIMEARSYEQYF.

The chain uses TRBV4-3 and TRBJ1-3; D unresolved. The V and J ends lost 4 bases and 0 bases respectively, with 16 bases between them. Germline lookup yields CDR1 LGHNA and CDR2 YSLEER. The CDR3 is made up of 17 amino acids. CDR3 bases: TGCGCCAGCAGCCCGAGTATGGACGGGTTCTCTGGAAACACCATATATTTT. This gives the protein CASSPSMDGFSGNTIYF.